The clone carrying this TCR beta chain was found many times. Unique molecular identifiers were used in preparing the TCRbeta library. TCRdb reprocessed the PCR reads via MiXCR and lists one record per CDR3 protein. The data hold about 610,000 distinct CDR3 sequences, with approximately 10% observed a single time. The sample originates from a study of T-cell reconstitution after alpha-beta-depleted transplantation in children. The germline gives CDR1 SGDLS, CDR2 YYNGEE. The CDR3 sequence is 14 residues long. Trimming removed 3 bases at V and 0 bases at J, with 9 bases between. The chain has TRBV9 and TRBJ1-1, with a possible D match to TRBD1 (5 bases). The sequence was obtained from a human donor who donated a stem cell graft to a child with acute myeloid leukemia. The input for sequencing was PBMCs from the stem cell graft donor, taken from the stem cell graft. CDR3 coding DNA: TGTGCCAGCAGCGAAGACAGCTTGAACACTGAAGCTTTCTTT. Protein sequence: CASSEDSLNTEAFF.